The clone carrying this T cell receptor beta chain was counted between two and nine times. Its target is not known. This sample is part of a study of T-cell memory formation after mild COVID-19. Notes on the study in general: Contracting clones from day 15 to 85 had balanced CD4/CD8; later expanders favoured CD4+. Cross-reactive memory apparently joined, as some responding clones appeared in pre-infection memory. The second-wave clones peaking on day 37 were not confirmed as SARS-CoV-2-specific.

With constant-segment primers, 5'RACE yielded cDNA libraries of TCR alpha and TCR beta that carried sample barcodes and UMIs. A single record per CDR3 protein comes from TCRdb applying MiXCR to the 5' RACE reads. The data contain nearly 250,000 distinct CDR3 sequences, 15% to 19% of them seen just once; the ten biggest clones take up around 2.2%. The V gene's germline CDR1 is SGDLS and CDR2 YYNGEE. Trimming removed 0 bases from V and 1 base from J, with 7 bases in between. This CDR3 region has 14 residues. V gene TRBV9 combines with J gene TRBJ1-1, with D hard to call. The specimen was PBMCs or a T cell subset sorted from them (not recorded which). The receptor comes from an adult woman who had mild COVID-19 (a few samples of this study predate the infection). Cell type and time point are not known. The CDR3 nucleotides read TGTGCCAGCAGCGTAGCGTTGGCGAACACTGAAGCTTTCTTT. Protein sequence: CASSVALANTEAFF.